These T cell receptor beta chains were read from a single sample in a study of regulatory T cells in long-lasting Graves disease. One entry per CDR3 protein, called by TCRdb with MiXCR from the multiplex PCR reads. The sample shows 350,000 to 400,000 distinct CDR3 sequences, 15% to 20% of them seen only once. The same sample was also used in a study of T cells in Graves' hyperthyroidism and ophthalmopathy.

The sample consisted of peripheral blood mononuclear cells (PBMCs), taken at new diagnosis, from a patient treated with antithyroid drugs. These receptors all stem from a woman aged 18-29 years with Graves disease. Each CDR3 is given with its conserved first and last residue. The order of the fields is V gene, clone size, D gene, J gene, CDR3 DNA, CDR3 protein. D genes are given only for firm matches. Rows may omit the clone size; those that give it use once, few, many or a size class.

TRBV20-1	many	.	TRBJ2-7	TGCAGTGCTAGAGCTTTTGGTGCGGGGATTGGGGAGCAGTACTTC	CSARAFGAGIGEQYF
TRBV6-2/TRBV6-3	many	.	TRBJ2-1	TGTGCCAGCAGTGAGGGGCGAGATGAGCAGTTCTTC	CASSEGRDEQFF
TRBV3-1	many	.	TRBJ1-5	TGTGCCAGCAGCCAAGAATTCGGACGCGGCAATCAGCCCCAGCATTTT	CASSQEFGRGNQPQHF
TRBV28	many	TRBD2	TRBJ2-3	TGTGCCAGCAGTCTAGCGGGGGGTGGCACAGATACGCAGTATTTT	CASSLAGGGTDTQYF
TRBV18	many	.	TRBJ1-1	TGTGCCAGCTCACCGGCAGGTCCCTGGGGGAACACTGAAGCTTTCTTT	CASSPAGPWGNTEAFF
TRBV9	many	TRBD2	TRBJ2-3	TGTGCCAGCAGGCGGGGGGCCACAGATACGCAGTATTTT	CASRRGATDTQYF
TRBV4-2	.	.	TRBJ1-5	TGTGCCAGCAGCCAAGGAGGGGGTTCGGCCTTAGGTCAGCCCCAGCATTTT	CASSQGGGSALGQPQHF
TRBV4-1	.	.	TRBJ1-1	TGCGCCAGCAGCAAGCAGGGCTACACTGAAGCTTTCTTT	CASSKQGYTEAFF
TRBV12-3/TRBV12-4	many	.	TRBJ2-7	TGTGCCAGCAGTTTAAGAGGACAGCAGTACTTC	CASSLRGQQYF
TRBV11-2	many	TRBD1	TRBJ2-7	TGTGCCAGCAGCTCCCCTAAGACAGGGGGCTCAACCTACGAGCAGTACTTC	CASSSPKTGGSTYEQYF
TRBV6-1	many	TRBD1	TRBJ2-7	TGCGCCAGCAGTGACGGGACAGGGGTTTCCTACGAGCAGTACTTC	CASSDGTGVSYEQYF
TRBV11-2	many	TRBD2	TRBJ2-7	TGTGCCAGCAGCTTACAGCGGGGGGGTTCCTACGAGCAGTACTTC	CASSLQRGGSYEQYF
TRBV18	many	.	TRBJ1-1	TGTGCCAGCTCACCCGGGGTGTACACTGAAGCTTTCTTT	CASSPGVYTEAFF
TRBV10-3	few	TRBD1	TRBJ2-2	TGTGCCATCAGTCCTCCGGGACAGTTTTCCGGGGAGCTGTTTTTT	CAISPPGQFSGELFF
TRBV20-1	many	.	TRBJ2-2	TGCAGTGCTAGTGAGGGACTGCACACCGGGGAGCTGTTTTTT	CSASEGLHTGELFF
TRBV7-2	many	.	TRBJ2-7	TGTGCCAGCAGGCCATCCTTCCGGGGCGAGCAGTACTTC	CASRPSFRGEQYF
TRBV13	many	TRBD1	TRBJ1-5	TGCGCCAGCAGCTGGGGGACAGACAATCAGCCCCAGCATTTT	CASSWGTDNQPQHF
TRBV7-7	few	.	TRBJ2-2	TGTGCTAGCAGCCATCCGGGGACCGGGGAGCTGTTTTTT	CASSHPGTGELFF
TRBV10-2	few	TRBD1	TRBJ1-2	TGCGCCAGCAGCCCCTCCCAGGGGGCGAGCGGCTACACCTTC	CASSPSQGASGYTF
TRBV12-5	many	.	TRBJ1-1	TGTGCTAGTGGTTTGGTTGTGGGGAACATGAACACTGAAGCTTTCTTT	CASGLVVGNMNTEAFF
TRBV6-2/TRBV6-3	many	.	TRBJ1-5	TGTGCCAGCAGTGTGCCAGCTAATCAGCCCCAGCATTTT	CASSVPANQPQHF
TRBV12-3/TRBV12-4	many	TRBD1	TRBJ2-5	TGTGCCAGCAGCCGAAACAGGGGGCAAGAGACCCAGTACTTC	CASSRNRGQETQYF
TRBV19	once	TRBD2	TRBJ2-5	TGTGCCAGTAGTATTGGTCTAGCGGGAGTGAGGGAGACCCAGTACTTC	CASSIGLAGVRETQYF
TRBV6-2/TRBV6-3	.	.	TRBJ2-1	TGTGCCAGCAGTGATAAGGCTGGGCAGTTCTTC	CASSDKAGQFF
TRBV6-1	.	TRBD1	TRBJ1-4	TGTGCCAGCATCAGGGGGCCCGTTGAAAAACTGTTTTTT	CASIRGPVEKLFF
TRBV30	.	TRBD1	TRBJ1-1	TGTGCCTGGGCCAGCCCGGGACAGGGGGCAGATGAAGCTTTCTTT	CAWASPGQGADEAFF
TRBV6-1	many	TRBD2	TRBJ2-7	TGTGCCAGCAGTGGCTACCCGGGAGCCGGGGAGGGCTACGAGCAGTACTTC	CASSGYPGAGEGYEQYF
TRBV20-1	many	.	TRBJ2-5	TGCAGTGCTAGAGAGATTGAGACCCAGTACTTC	CSAREIETQYF
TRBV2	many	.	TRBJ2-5	TGTGCCAGCAGTGAAGTTCTCGGGCCCGGGACCCAGTACTTC	CASSEVLGPGTQYF
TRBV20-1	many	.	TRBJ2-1	TGCAGTGCTACTAACAGGGAGGGGACCTACAATGAGCAGTTCTTC	CSATNREGTYNEQFF
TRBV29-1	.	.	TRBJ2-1	TGCAGCGTTGAAGAGGAAGAGGGGCCATACAATGAGCAGTTCTTC	CSVEEEEGPYNEQFF
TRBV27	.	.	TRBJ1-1	TGTGCCAGCAGCTCAGGACATGCATACACTGAAGCTTTCTTT	CASSSGHAYTEAFF
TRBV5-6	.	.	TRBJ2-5	TGTGCCAGCAGTTATTTAACCGGGACATCCCAAGAGACCCAGTACTTC	CASSYLTGTSQETQYF
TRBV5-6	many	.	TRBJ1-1	TGTGCCAGCAGCCCGACATCAAACACTGAAGCTTTCTTT	CASSPTSNTEAFF
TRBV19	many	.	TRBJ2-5	TGTGCCAGCCAAGACTTTTACAGGGAGGAGACCCAGTACTTC	CASQDFYREETQYF
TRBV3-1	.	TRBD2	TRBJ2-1	TGTGCCAGCAGCCCCGGGACTAGCGGGGGGGGACCTTACAATGAGCAGTTCTTC	CASSPGTSGGGPYNEQFF
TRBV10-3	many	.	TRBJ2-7	TGTGCCATCAGCCAGAGCTCCTACGAGCAGTACTTC	CAISQSSYEQYF
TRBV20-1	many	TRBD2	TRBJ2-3	TGCAGTGCTCCCGGACTGTTAGCGGGGGGGTTTACGCAGTATTTT	CSAPGLLAGGFTQYF
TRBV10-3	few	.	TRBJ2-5	TGTGCCATCAGTGAGTCGAACAGGGTGGAGACCCAGTACTTC	CAISESNRVETQYF
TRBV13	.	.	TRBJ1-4	TGCGCCAGCAGCCAACTCGAGGAAAAACTGTTTTTT	CASSQLEEKLFF
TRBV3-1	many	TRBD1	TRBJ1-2	TGTGCCAGCAGCCAATTGGAGGGACAGGGCCTCAGGGACTATGGCTACACCTTC	CASSQLEGQGLRDYGYTF
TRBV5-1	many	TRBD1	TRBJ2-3	TGCGCCAGCAGTCGGACAGGGGTAGATACGCAGTATTTT	CASSRTGVDTQYF
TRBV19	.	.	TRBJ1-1	TGTGCCAGTAGTATAGGATTTGGGGGCACTGAAGCTTTCTTT	CASSIGFGGTEAFF
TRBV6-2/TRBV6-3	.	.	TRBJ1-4	TGTGCCAGCAGCATTAAACTGGGACGTTCGGGTAATGAAAAACTGTTTTTT	CASSIKLGRSGNEKLFF
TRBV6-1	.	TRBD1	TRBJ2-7	TGTGCCAGCAGTCCCACGGGACAGGGAAGGCCCTACGAGCAGTACTTC	CASSPTGQGRPYEQYF
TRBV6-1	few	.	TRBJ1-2	TGTGCCTGTGGGGGCGGCACTGGCTACACCTTC	CACGGGTGYTF
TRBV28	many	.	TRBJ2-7	TGTGCCAGCAGTTTACTGGTCCCAGGGATCCACGAGCAGTACTTC	CASSLLVPGIHEQYF
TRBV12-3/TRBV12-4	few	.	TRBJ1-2	TGTGCCAGCAGTTTAGTAGGGGCTCGTGGAAATGGCTACACCTTC	CASSLVGARGNGYTF
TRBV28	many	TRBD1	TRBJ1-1	TGTGCCAGCAGTTCATCACGGGACAGGGGGTTTTTGGAAGCTTTCTTT	CASSSSRDRGFLEAFF
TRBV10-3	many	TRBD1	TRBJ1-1	TGTGCCAGCCAGGGGGGTGGTGAAGCTTTCTTT	CASQGGGEAFF
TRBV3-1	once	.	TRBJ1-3	TGTGCCAGCAGCCGAGGGACGGCTGGAAACACCATATATTTT	CASSRGTAGNTIYF
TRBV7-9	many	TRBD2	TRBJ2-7	TGTGCCAGCAGCCCACGGACTAGCGGGAGGTGGGGCGAGCAGTACTTC	CASSPRTSGRWGEQYF
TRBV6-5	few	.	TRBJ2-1	TGTGCCAGCAGTTACTCCCTTAATGAGCAGTTCTTC	CASSYSLNEQFF